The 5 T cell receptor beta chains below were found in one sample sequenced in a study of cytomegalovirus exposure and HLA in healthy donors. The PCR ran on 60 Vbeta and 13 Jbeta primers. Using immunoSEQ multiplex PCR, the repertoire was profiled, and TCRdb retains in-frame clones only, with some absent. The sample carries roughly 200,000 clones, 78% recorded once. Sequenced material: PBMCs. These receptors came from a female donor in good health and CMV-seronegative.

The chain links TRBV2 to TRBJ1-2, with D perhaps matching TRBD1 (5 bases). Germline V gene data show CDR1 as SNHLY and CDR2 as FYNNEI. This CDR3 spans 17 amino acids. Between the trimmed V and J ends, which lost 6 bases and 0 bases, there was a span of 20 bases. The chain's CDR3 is CASRKTASTLANYGYTF. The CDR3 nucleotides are TGTGCCAGCAGGAAGACAGCCTCCACCTTAGCTAACTATGGCTACACCTTC. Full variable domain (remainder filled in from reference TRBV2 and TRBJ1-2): EPEVTQTPSHQVTQMGQEVILRCVPISNHLYFYWYRQILGQKVEFLVSFYNNEISEKSEIFDDQFSVERPDGSNFTLKIRSTKLEDSAMYFCASRKTASTLANYGYTFGSGTRLTVV.

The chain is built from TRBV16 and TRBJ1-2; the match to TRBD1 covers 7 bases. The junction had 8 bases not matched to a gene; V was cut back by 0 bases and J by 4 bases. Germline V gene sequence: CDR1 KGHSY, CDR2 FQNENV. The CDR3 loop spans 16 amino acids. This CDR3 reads CASSQSMRPGGYGYTF. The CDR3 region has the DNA TGTGCCAGCAGCCAATCAATGCGGCCAGGGGGCTATGGCTACACCTTC.

CDR3 region: CASSLGKTVGYTF. The CDR3 DNA follows: TGTGCCAGCAGCTTAGGGAAGACAGTTGGCTACACCTTC. V gene TRBV7-2 combines with J gene TRBJ1-2; D might be TRBD1 (5 bases). Germline assignment: CDR1 SGHTA and CDR2 FQGNSA. The CDR3 is 13 amino acids. V lost 1 base and J 7 bases, leaving 10 bases between the germline ends.

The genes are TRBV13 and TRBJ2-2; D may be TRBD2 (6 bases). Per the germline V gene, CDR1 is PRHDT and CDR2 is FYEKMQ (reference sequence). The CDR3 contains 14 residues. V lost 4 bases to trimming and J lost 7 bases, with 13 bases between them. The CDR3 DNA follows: TGTGCCAGCAGCTCTCGCCCGGAGGGCGGGGAGCTGTTTTTT. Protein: CASSSRPEGGELFF.

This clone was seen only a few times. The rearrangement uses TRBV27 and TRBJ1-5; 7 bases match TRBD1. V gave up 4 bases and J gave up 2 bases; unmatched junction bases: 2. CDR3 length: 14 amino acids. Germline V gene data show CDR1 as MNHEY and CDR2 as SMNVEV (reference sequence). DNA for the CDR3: TGTGCCAGCAGTTCTGGACAGGGCAATCAGCCCCAGCATTTT. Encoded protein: CASSSGQGNQPQHF.